This TCR beta chain stems from a study of blood T cell repertoires in COVID-19. Overall study: Specimens from acute and convalescent COVID-19 originated in the United States, Italy and Spain. PBMCs, B-cell-depleted T cells, or T cells provided the cDNA or gDNA that made up the material.

Trimming cost V 4 bases and J 0 bases, with 13 bases left between them. Germline CDR1 is SQVTM and CDR2 is ANQGSEA. This CDR3 region has 15 residues. Authors' methods: Quantification of nucleated cells was approximated via reference gene primer amplification. Some clones are missing from TCRdb's copy, which holds only in-frame ones; the method was immunoSEQ multiplex PCR. That table furnishes V, J and clone size, whereas the DNA furnished D and trimming. The sample contains 140,000 to 150,000 clones, more than 80% of which appear only once. The genes are TRBV29-1 and TRBJ2-1; D remains ambiguous. Material for sequencing was peripheral blood. The sequence derives from an older woman with active COVID-19. This CDR3 reads CSVGLTPPSYNEQFF. The DNA for the CDR3 is TGCAGCGTTGGGCTGACACCACCCTCCTACAATGAGCAGTTCTTC.